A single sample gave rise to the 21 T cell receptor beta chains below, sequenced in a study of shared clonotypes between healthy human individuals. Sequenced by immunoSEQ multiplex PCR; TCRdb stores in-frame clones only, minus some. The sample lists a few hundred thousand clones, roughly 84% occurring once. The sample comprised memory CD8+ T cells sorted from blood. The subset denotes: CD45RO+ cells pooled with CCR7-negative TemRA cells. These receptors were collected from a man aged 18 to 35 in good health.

The chain's CDR3 is CATSSGSEQFF. CDR3 nucleotide sequence: TGTGCCACCAGCAGTGGCAGTGAGCAGTTCTTC. This chain uses TRBV15 with TRBJ2-1; D ambiguous. V lost 3 bases and J 9 bases, leaving 6 bases between the germline ends. Germline V lookup: CDR1 LNHNV, CDR2 YYDKDF (reference sequence). This CDR3 is built from 11 residues.

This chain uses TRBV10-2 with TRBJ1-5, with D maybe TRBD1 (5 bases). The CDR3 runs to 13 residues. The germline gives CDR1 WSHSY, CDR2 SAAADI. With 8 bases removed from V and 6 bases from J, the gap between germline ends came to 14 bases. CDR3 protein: CASHAGSGQPQHF. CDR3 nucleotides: TGCGCCAGCCATGCAGGGAGTGGTCAGCCCCAGCATTTT.

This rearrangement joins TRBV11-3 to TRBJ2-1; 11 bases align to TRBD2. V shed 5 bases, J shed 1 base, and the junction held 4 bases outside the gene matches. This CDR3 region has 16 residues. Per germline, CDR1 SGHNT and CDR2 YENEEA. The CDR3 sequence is CASSTRTSGSYNEQFF. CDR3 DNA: TGTGCCAGCAGCACCCGGACTAGCGGGTCCTACAATGAGCAGTTCTTC.

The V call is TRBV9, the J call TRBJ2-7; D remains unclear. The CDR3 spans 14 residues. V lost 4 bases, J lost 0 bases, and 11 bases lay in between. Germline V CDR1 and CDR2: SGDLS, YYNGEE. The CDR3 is CASSPRLGSYEQYF. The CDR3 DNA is TGTGCCAGCAGCCCCCGACTGGGCTCCTACGAGCAGTACTTC.

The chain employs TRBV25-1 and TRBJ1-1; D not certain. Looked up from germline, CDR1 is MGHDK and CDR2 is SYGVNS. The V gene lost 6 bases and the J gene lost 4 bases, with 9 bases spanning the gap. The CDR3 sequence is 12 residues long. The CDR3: CASREGSTEAFF. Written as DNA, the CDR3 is TGTGCCAGCAGGGAGGGAAGCACTGAAGCTTTCTTT.

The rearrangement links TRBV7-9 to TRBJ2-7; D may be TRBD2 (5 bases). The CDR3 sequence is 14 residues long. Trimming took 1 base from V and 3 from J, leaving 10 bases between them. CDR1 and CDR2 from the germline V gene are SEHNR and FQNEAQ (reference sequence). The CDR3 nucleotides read TGTGCCAGCAGCTTAGGAGGGTTAGACTACGAGCAGTACTTC. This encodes CASSLGGLDYEQYF.

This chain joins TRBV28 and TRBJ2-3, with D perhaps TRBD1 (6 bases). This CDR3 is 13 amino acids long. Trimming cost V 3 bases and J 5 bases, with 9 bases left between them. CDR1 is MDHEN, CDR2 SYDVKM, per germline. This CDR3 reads CASSFPQGDTQYF. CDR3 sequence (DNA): TGTGCCAGCAGTTTCCCACAGGGAGATACGCAGTATTTT.

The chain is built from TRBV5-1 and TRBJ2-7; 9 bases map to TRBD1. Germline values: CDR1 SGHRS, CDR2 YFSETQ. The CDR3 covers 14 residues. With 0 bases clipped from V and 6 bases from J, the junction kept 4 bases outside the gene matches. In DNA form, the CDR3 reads TGCGCCAGCAGCTTGGTTGGGACAGGGAGCGAGCAGTACTTC. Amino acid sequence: CASSLVGTGSEQYF. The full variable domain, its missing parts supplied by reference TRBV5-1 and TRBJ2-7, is KAGVTQTPRYLIKTRGQQVTLSCSPISGHRSVSWYQQTPGQGLQFLFEYFSETQRNKGNFPGRFSGRQFSNSRSEMNVSTLELGDSALYLCASSLVGTGSEQYFGPGTRLTVT.

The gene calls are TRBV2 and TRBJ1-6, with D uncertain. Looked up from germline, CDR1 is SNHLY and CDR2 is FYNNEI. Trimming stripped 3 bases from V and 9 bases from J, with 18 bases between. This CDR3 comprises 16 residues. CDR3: CASSDLGFKGGSPLHF. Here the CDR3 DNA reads TGTGCCAGCAGTGATTTGGGTTTCAAAGGCGGTTCACCCCTCCACTTT.

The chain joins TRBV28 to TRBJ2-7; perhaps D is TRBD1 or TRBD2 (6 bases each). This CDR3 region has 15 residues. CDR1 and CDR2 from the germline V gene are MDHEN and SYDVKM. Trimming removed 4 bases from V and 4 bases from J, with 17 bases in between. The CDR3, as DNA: TGTGCCAGCAGTTCTCCCCGGGGGCTTTCGTACGAGCAGTACTTC. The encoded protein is CASSSPRGLSYEQYF.

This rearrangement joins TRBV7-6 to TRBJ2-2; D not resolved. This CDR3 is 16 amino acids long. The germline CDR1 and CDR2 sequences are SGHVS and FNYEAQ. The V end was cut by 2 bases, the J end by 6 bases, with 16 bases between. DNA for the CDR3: TGTGCCAGCAGCTTACTTCACGAAGGGTACGCCGGGGAGCTGTTTTTT. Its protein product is CASSLLHEGYAGELFF.

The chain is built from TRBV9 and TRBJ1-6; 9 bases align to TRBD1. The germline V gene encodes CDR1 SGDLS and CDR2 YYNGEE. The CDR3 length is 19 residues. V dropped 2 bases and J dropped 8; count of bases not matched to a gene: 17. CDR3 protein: CASSVGDRASDWTYSPLHF. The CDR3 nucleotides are TGTGCCAGCAGCGTTGGGGACAGGGCAAGTGATTGGACCTATTCACCCCTCCACTTT.

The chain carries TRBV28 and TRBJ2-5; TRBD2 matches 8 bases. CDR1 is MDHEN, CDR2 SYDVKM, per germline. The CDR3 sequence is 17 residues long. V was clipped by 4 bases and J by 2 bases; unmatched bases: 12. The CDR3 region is CASSSKTASSGQETQYF. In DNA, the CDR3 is TGTGCCAGCAGTTCTAAAACTGCCTCTAGCGGGCAAGAGACCCAGTACTTC. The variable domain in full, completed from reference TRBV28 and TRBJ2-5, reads DVKVTQSSRYLVKRTGEKVFLECVQDMDHENMFWYRQDPGLGLRLIYFSYDVKMKEKGDIPEGYSVSREKKERFSLILESASTNQTSMYLCASSSKTASSGQETQYFGPGTRLLVL.

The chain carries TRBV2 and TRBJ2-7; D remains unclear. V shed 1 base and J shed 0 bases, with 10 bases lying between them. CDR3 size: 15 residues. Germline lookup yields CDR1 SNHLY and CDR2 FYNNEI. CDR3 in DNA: TGTGCCAGCAGTGAAGGTGGCTTGAGCTCCTACGAGCAGTACTTC. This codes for CASSEGGLSSYEQYF.

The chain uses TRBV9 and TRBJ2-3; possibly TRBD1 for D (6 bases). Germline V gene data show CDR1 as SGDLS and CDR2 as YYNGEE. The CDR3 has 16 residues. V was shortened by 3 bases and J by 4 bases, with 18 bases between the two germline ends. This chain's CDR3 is CASSDRLGANPDTQYF. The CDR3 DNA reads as TGTGCCAGCAGCGACCGCCTGGGGGCAAATCCAGATACGCAGTATTTT. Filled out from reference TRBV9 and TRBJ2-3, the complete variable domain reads DSGVTQTPKHLITATGQRVTLRCSPRSGDLSVYWYQQSLDQGLQFLIQYYNGEERAKGNILERFSAQQFPDLHSELNLSSLELGDSALYFCASSDRLGANPDTQYFGPGTRLTVL.

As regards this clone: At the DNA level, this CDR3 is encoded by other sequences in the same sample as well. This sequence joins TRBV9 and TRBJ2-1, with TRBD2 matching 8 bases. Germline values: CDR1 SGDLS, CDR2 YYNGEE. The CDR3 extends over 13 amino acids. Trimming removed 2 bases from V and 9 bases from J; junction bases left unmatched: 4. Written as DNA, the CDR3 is TGTGCCAGCAGCGTGGGACTAGTTTCTGAGCAGTTCTTC. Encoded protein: CASSVGLVSEQFF.

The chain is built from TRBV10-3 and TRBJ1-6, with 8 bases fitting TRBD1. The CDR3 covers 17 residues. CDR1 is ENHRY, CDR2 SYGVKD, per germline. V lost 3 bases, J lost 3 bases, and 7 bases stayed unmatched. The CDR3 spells CAISEMAGGDYNSPLHF. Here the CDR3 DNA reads TGTGCCATCAGTGAAATGGCAGGGGGCGACTATAATTCACCCCTCCACTTT.

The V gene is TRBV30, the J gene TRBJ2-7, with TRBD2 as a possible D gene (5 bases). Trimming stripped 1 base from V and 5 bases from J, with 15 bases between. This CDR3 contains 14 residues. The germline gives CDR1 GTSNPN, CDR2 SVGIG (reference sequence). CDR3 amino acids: CAWSGSGKRHEQYF. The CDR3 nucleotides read TGTGCCTGGAGTGGTTCGGGGAAGCGCCACGAGCAGTACTTC.

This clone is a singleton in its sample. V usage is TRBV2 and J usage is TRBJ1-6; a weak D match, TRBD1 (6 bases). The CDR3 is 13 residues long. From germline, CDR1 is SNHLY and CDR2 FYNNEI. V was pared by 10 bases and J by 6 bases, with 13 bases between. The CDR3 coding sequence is TGTGCCATAATCCGGGACACTAATTCACCCCTCCACTTT. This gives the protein CAIIRDTNSPLHF.

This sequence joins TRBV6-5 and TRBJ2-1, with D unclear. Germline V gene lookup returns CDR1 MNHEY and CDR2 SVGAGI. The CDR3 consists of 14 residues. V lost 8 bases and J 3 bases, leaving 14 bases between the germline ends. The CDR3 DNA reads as TGTGCCAGCCAGTGGGCGGAAGGCTACAATGAGCAGTTCTTC. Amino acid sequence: CASQWAEGYNEQFF.

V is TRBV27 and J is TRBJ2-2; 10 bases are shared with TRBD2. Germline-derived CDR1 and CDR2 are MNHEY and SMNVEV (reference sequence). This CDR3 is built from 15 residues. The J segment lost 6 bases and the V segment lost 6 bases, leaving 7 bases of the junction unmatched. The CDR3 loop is CASSLLAGHPGELFF. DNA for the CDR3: TGTGCCAGCAGCCTACTAGCGGGACACCCCGGGGAGCTGTTTTTT.